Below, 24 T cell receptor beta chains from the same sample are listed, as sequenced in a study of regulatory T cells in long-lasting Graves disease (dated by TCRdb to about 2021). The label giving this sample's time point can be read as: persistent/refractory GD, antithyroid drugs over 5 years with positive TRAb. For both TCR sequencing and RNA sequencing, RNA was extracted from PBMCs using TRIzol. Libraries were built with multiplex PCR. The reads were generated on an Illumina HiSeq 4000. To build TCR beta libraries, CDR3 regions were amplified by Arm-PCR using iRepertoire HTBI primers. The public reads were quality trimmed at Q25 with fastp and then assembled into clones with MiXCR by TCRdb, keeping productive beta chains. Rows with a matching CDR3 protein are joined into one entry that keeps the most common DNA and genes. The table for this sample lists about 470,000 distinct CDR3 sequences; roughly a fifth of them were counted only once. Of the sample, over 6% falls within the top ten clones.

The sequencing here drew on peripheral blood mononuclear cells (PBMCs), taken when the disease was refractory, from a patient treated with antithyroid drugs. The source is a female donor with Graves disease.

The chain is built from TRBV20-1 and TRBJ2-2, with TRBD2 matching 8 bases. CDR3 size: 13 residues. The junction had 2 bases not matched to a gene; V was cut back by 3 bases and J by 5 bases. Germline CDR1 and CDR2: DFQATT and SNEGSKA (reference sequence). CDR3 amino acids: CSARREATGELFF. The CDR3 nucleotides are TGCAGTGCTAGGCGGGAGGCGACCGGGGAGCTGTTTTTT.

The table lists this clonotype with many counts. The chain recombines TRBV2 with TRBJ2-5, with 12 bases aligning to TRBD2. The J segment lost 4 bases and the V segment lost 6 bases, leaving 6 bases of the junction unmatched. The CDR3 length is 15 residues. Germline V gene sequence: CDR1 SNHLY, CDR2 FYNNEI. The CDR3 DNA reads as TGTGCCAGCAGGGTAGGACTAGCGGGGTCAGAGACCCAGTACTTC. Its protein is CASRVGLAGSETQYF.

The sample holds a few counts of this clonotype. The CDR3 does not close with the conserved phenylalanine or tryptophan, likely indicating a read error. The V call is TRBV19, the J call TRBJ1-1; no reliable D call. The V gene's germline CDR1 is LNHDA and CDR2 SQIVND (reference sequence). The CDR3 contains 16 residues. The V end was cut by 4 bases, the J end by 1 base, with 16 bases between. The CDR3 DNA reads TGTGCCAGTAGTACTGGACGGATCCCGAGGAACACTGAAGCTTTCATT. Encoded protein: CASSTGRIPRNTEAFI.

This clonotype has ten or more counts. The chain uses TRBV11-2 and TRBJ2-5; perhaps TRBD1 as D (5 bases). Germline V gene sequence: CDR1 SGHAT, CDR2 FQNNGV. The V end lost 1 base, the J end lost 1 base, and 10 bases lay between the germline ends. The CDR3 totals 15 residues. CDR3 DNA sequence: TGTGCCAGCAGCTTAGCCCAGGGAACCCAAGAGACCCAGTACTTC. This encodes CASSLAQGTQETQYF.

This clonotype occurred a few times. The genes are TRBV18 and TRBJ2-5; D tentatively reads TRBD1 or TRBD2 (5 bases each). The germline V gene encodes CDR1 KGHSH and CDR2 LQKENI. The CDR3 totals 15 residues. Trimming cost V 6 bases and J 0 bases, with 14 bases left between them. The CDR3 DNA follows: TGTGCCAGCTCGAAGGACGGGACCTACCAAGAGACCCAGTACTTC. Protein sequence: CASSKDGTYQETQYF.

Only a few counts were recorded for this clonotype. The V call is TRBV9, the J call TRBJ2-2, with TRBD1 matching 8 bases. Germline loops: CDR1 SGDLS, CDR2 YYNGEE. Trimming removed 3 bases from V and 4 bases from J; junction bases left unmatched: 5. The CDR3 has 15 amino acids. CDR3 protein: CASSDGQGSTGELFF. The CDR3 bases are TGTGCCAGCAGCGACGGACAGGGCAGCACCGGGGAGCTGTTTTTT.

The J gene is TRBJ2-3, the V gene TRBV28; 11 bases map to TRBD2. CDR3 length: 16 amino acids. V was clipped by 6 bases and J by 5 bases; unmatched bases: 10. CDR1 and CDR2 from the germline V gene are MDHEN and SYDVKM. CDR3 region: CASRLAGENGIDTQYF. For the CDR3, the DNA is TGTGCCAGCAGACTAGCGGGAGAGAATGGGATAGATACGCAGTATTTT.

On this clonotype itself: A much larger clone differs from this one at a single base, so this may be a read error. DNA of the CDR3: TGTGCCAGCAGAGAGGGGGCAACTGGAGCTTTCTTT. Translation gives CASREGATGAFF. The chain couples TRBV6-1 to TRBJ1-1, with 7 bases aligning to TRBD1. The CDR3 is made up of 12 amino acids. CDR1 and CDR2 from the germline V gene are MNHNS and SASEGT.

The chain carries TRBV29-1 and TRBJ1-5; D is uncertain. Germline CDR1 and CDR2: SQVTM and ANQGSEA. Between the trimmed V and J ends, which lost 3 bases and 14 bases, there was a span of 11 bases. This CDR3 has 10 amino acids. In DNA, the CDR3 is TGCAGCGTTGATCAGTTGGTCGAGCATTTT. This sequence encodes CSVDQLVEHF.

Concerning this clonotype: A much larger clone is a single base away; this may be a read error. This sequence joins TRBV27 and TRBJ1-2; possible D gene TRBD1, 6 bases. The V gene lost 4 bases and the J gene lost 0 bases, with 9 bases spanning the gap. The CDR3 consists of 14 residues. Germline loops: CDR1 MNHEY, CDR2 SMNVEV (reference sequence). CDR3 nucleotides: TGTGCCAGCAGTTACAGGGCCCCTAACTATGGCTACACCTTC. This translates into CASSYRAPNYGYTF.

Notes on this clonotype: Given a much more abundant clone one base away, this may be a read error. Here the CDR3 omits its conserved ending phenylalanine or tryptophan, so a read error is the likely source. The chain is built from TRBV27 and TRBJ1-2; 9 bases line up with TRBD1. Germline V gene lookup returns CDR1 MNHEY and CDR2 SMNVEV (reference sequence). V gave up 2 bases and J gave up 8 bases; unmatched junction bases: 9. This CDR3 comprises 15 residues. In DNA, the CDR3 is TGTGCCAGCAGTTTAAGTGGGACAGGGTTGAAAGGCTACACCCTC. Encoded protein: CASSLSGTGLKGYTL.

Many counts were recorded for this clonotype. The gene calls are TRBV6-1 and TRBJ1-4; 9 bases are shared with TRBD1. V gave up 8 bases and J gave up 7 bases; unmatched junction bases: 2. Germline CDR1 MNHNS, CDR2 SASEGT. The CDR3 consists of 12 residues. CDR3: CASGTGLEKLFF. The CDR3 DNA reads TGTGCCAGCGGGACAGGGCTTGAAAAACTGTTTTTT.

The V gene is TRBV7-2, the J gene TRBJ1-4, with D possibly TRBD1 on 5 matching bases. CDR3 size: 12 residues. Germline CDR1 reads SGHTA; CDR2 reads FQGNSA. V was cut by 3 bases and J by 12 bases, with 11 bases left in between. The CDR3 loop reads CASSLGDPQLFF. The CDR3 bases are TGTGCCAGCAGCTTGGGGGATCCGCAACTGTTTTTT. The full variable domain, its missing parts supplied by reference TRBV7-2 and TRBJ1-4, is GAGVSQSPSNKVTEKGKDVELRCDPISGHTALYWYRQSLGQGLEFLIYFQGNSAPDKSGLPSDRFSAERTGGSVSTLTIQRTQQEDSAVYLCASSLGDPQLFFGSGTQLSVL.

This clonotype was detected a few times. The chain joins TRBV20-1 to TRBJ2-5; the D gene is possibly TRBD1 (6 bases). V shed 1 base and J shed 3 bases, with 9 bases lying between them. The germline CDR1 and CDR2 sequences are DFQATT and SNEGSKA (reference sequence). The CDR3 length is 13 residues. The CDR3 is CSARGTDKETQYF. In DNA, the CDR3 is TGCAGTGCTAGAGGGACAGACAAAGAGACCCAGTACTTC.

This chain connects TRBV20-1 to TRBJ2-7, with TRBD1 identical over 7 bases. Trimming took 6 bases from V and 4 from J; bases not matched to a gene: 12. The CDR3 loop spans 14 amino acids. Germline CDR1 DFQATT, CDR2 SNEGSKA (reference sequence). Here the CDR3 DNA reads TGCAGTGCCCCATCCCCCGGGACAGAGTACGAGCAGTACTTC. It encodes CSAPSPGTEYEQYF.

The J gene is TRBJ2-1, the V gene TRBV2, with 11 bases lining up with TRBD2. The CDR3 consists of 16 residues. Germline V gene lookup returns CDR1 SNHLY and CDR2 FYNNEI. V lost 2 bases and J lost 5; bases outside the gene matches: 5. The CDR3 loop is CASSETGLAVNNEQFF. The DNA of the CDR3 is TGTGCCAGCAGTGAAACGGGACTAGCGGTGAACAATGAGCAGTTCTTC.

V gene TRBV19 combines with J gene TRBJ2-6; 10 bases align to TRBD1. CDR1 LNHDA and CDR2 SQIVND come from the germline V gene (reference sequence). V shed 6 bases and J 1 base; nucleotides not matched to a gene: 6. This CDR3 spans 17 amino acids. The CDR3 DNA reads TGTGCCAGTAGATTGACAGGGGGCGCATCTGGGGCCAACGTCCTGACTTTC. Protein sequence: CASRLTGGASGANVLTF.

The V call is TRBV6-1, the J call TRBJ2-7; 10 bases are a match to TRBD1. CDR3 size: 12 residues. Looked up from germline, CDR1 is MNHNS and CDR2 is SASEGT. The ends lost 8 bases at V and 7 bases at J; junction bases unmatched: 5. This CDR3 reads CASQRQGAEQYF. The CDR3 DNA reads TGTGCCAGCCAGAGACAGGGGGCGGAGCAGTACTTC.

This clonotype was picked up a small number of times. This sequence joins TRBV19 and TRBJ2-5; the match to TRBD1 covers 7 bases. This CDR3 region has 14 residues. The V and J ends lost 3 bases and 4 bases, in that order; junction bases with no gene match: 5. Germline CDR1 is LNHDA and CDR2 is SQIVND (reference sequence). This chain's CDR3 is CASSISTGVETQYF. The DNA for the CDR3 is TGTGCCAGTAGTATTAGCACAGGGGTAGAGACCCAGTACTTC.

Written as DNA, the CDR3 is TGTGCCAGCAGTCGTGCTCTCACCGCCATGAGTTTTGCTTTCTTT. Amino acid sequence: CASSRALTAMSFAFF. V gene TRBV28 combines with J gene TRBJ1-1; the D is unclear. The V gene's germline CDR1 is MDHEN and CDR2 SYDVKM. CDR3 length: 15 amino acids. The V end lost 5 bases, the J end lost 11 bases, and 24 bases lay between the germline ends.

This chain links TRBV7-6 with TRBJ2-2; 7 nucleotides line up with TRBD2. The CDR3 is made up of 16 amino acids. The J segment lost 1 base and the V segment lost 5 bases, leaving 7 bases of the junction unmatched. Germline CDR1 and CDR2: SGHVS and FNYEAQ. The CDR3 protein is CASSPDLAVNTGELFF. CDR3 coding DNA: TGTGCCAGCAGCCCGGATCTAGCGGTGAACACCGGGGAGCTGTTTTTT.

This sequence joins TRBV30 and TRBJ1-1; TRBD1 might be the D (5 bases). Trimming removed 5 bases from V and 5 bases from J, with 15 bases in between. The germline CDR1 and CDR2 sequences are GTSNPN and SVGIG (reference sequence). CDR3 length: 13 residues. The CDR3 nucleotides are TGTGCCTGGGGATCCACGGGGGGTACTGAAGCTTTCTTT. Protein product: CAWGSTGGTEAFF.

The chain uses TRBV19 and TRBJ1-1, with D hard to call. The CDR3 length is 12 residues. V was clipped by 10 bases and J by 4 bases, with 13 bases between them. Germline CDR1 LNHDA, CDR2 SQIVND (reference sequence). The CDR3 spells CATWEGSTEAFF. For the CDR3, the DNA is TGTGCCACCTGGGAGGGAAGCACTGAAGCTTTCTTT.

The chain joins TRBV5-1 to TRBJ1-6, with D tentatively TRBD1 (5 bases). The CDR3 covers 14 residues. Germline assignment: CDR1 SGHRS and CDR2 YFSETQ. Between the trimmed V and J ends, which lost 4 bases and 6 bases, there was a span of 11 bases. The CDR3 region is CASSLWDFNSPLHF. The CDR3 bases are TGCGCCAGCAGCCTGTGGGACTTTAATTCACCCCTCCACTTT.